Following are 5 T cell receptor beta chains from one sample sequenced in a study of cytomegalovirus exposure and HLA in healthy donors. A multiplex PCR was run with 60 Vbeta primers and 13 Jbeta primers. Method: immunoSEQ multiplex PCR; TCRdb's copy keeps in-frame clones and lacks some. The table records roughly 120,000 clones, about three quarters of them present only once. Input material: PBMCs. Source of these receptors: a man between 45 and 60 years old in good health and CMV-seronegative.

About this clone itself: Other DNA sequences from this sample encode an identical CDR3 as well. V is TRBV9 and J is TRBJ2-7; 9 positions match TRBD1. Germline CDR1 and CDR2: SGDLS and YYNGEE. There are 15 residues in the CDR3. V gave up 0 bases and J gave up 4 bases; unmatched junction bases: 5. The CDR3 loop reads CASSVGDRGSYEQYF. The CDR3 DNA is TGTGCCAGCAGCGTAGGAGACAGGGGGAGTTACGAGCAGTACTTC.

In this sample, this clone turned up a few times. The rearrangement joins TRBV19 to TRBJ1-2, with no clear D. V lost 1 base and J 1 base, leaving 10 bases between the germline ends. Germline V gene sequence: CDR1 LNHDA, CDR2 SQIVND (reference sequence). This CDR3 has 15 amino acids. In nucleotides, the CDR3 is TGTGCCAGTAGTATAGCCGGCAGGAATAACTATGGCTACACCTTC. This translates into CASSIAGRNNYGYTF.

The sample holds one count of this clone. The chain joins TRBV5-1 to TRBJ2-5, with a tentative D call TRBD2 (5 bases). V was shortened by 0 bases and J by 4 bases, with 10 bases between the two germline ends. Germline CDR1 is SGHRS and CDR2 is YFSETQ. This CDR3 is built from 14 residues. As DNA, the CDR3 is TGCGCCAGCAGCTTGGACGCTAGCCCAGAGACCCAGTACTTC. Its translation is CASSLDASPETQYF.

J is TRBJ1-2 and V is TRBV6-1; 7 nucleotides align to TRBD1. The V segment lost 3 bases and the J segment 2 bases; nucleotides outside the gene matches: 9. The germline gives CDR1 MNHNS, CDR2 SASEGT. The CDR3 is made up of 16 amino acids. CDR3: CASSESRAGGNYGYTF. CDR3 nucleotides: TGTGCCAGCAGTGAGTCGAGGGCAGGGGGGAACTATGGCTACACCTTC.

The chain uses TRBV5-4 and TRBJ1-1; D call uncertain. This CDR3 has 14 residues. V shed 0 bases and J shed 1 base, with 7 bases lying between them. Per germline, CDR1 SGHNT and CDR2 YYREEE (reference sequence). The CDR3 nucleotides read TGTGCCAGCAGCTTGGCGGCAGGGAACACTGAAGCTTTCTTT. Its protein product is CASSLAAGNTEAFF. The complete variable domain, with remaining parts taken from reference TRBV5-4 and TRBJ1-1, reads ETGVTQSPTHLIKTRGQQVTLRCSSQSGHNTVSWYQQALGQGPQFIFQYYREEENGRGNFPPRFSGLQFPNYSSELNVNALELDDSALYLCASSLAAGNTEAFFGQGTRLTVV.